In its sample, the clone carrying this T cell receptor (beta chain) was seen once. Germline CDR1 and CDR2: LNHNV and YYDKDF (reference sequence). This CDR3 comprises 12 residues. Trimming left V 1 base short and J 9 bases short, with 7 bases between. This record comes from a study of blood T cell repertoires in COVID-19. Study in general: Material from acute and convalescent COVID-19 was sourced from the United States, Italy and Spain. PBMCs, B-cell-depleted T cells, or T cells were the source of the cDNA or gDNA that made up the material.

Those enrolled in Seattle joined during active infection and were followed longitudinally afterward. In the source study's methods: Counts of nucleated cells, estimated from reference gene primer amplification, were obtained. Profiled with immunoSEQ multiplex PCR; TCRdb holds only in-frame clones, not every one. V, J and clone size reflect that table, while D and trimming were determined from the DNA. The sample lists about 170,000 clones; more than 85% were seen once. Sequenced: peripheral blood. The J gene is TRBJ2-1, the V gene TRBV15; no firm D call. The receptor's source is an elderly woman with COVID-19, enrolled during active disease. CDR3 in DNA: TGTGCCACCAGCAGAGGAAGAGGTGAGCAGTTCTTC. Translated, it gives CATSRGRGEQFF.